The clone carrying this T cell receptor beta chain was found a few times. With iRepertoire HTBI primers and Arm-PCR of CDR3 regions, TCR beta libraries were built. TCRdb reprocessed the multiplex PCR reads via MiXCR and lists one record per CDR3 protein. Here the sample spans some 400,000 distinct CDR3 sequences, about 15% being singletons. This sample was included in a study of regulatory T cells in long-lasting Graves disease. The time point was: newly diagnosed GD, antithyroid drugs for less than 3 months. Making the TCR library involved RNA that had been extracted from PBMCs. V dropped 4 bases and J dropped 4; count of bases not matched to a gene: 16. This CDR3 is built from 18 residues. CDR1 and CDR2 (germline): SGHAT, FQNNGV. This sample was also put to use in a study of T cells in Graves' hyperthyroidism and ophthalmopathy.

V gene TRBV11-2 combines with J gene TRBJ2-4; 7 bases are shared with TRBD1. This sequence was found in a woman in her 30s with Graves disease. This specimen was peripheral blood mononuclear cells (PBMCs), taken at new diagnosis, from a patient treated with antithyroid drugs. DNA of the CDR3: TGTGCCAGCAGCTCCAACCCGACAGGGTTGGGAGAAAAAAACATTCAGTACTTC. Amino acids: CASSSNPTGLGEKNIQYF.